The T cell receptor (beta chain) under discussion was sequenced for a study of blood T cell repertoires in COVID-19. Clones were sequenced by immunoSEQ multiplex PCR, and TCRdb holds only the in-frame ones, with some missing. The data contain almost 200,000 clones, roughly 90% of them seen just once; the ten biggest clones take up approximately 8.2%. Germline V gives CDR1 KGHSH, CDR2 LQKENI. The junction had 5 bases not matched to a gene; V was cut back by 5 bases and J by 5 bases. The CDR3 extends over 13 amino acids. Sequencing was done on a sample of PBMCs or T cells enriched from blood (not recorded which). The sequence was collected from a woman younger than 30 who had recovered from COVID-19. The chain links TRBV18 to TRBJ2-5, with 7 bases lining up with TRBD1. CDR3 nucleotides: TGTGCCAGCTCAGTTGGGACAGCTGAGACCCAGTACTTC. Protein product: CASSVGTAETQYF. The full variable domain, in which reference TRBV18 and TRBJ2-5 provide the parts outside the CDR3, is NAGVMQNPRHLVRRRGQEARLRCSPMKGHSHVYWYRQLPEEGLKFMVYLQKENIIDESGMPKERFSAEFPKEGPSILRIQQVVRGDSAAYFCASSVGTAETQYFGPGTRLLVL.